This is a list of T cell receptor beta chains from one sample in a study of cytomegalovirus exposure and HLA in healthy donors. Generated by immunoSEQ multiplex PCR, the TCRdb table keeps only in-frame clones and is missing some. The sample lists roughly 190,000 clones, 84% seen once, with approximately 2.9% in the top ten. The source material was PBMCs. The receptor source for this set is a woman aged 45-65 years in good health and CMV-seropositive. The CDR3 runs from the conserved cysteine through the conserved F or W. D genes are given only for firm matches. Rows give clone size only sometimes, using once, few, many, or a class for an expanded clone.

v_gene,j_gene,len,d_gene,abundance,CDR3nt,CDR3aa
TRBV7-3,TRBJ2-3,13,TRBD2,.,TGTGCCAGCAGCTCCGGGGGGTATAATACGCAGTATTTT,CASSSGGYNTQYF
TRBV7-2,TRBJ2-6,12,.,.,TGTGCCAGCAGCCAACAGGGCAACGTCCTGACTTTC,CASSQQGNVLTF
TRBV6-4,TRBJ2-3,14,.,few,TGTGCCAGCAGTGACTCCGGAACAGATCATACGCAGTATTTT,CASSDSGTDHTQYF
TRBV7-9,TRBJ2-3,15,TRBD1,few,TGTGCCAGCAGCCCTGGACAGGCTAGCACAGATACGCAGTATTTT,CASSPGQASTDTQYF
TRBV6-1,TRBJ2-5,13,TRBD1,.,TGTGCCAGCGGTCAGACAGGGCTAGAGACCCAGTACTTC,CASGQTGLETQYF
TRBV10-3,TRBJ1-1,14,TRBD1,.,TGTGCCATCAGTCGACAGGGGGCGGGCACTGAAGCTTTCTTT,CAISRQGAGTEAFF
TRBV2,TRBJ2-5,14,.,.,TGTGCCACCCGTAGGGGGGGGCGGGAGGAGACCCAGTACTTC,CATRRGGREETQYF
TRBV2,TRBJ2-7,9,.,few,TGTGCCAGCATCCGGGAGCAGTACTTC,CASIREQYF
TRBV5-1,TRBJ1-6,14,.,.,TGCGCCAGCAGCCCCCGGGTTGACAATTCACCCCTCCACTTT,CASSPRVDNSPLHF
TRBV4-3,TRBJ2-3,16,TRBD2,.,TGCGCCAGCAGCCAAGATTATCGCGGGGGGACAGATACGCAGTATTTT,CASSQDYRGGTDTQYF
TRBV7-8,TRBJ2-7,15,.,once,TGTGCCAGCAGCTTAGGGGCGGACTCTTCCTACGAGCAGTACTTC,CASSLGADSSYEQYF
TRBV11-2,TRBJ2-1,15,TRBD1,.,TGTGCCAGCAGCTACCGGGACAGGGGTTACAATGAGCAGTTCTTC,CASSYRDRGYNEQFF
TRBV5-1,TRBJ1-1,13,.,.,TGCGCCAGCTCCTACGATGGGAACACTGAAGCTTTCTTT,CASSYDGNTEAFF
TRBV7-9,TRBJ1-5,16,.,.,TGTGCCAGCACCTTGGAGGTGGCGGATAGCAATCAGCCCCAGCATTTT,CASTLEVADSNQPQHF
TRBV7-7,TRBJ2-1,13,.,.,TGTGCTAGCAGCCCGGACGGAGGGCAGGAGCAGTTCTTC,CASSPDGGQEQFF
TRBV2,TRBJ2-3,18,TRBD2,.,TGTGCCAGCAGGGATCTCAGGACTAGCGGGGGGCCCACAGATACGCAGTATTTT,CASRDLRTSGGPTDTQYF
TRBV6-5,TRBJ1-4,15,TRBD1,.,TGTGCCAGCAGCACTAAAAACAGGGGCGGTGAAAAACTGTTTTTT,CASSTKNRGGEKLFF
TRBV6-1,TRBJ1-4,11,.,.,TGTGCCAGCGTCGGAGGTGAAAAACTGTTTTTT,CASVGGEKLFF
TRBV6-1,TRBJ1-5,16,.,.,TGTGCCAGCAGTGATCTGGGGGCCCTTGGGAATCAGCCCCAGCATTTT,CASSDLGALGNQPQHF
TRBV18,TRBJ2-6,16,TRBD1,.,TGTGCCAGCTCACCACAGGGGGCTTCTGGGGCCAACGTCCTGACTTTC,CASSPQGASGANVLTF